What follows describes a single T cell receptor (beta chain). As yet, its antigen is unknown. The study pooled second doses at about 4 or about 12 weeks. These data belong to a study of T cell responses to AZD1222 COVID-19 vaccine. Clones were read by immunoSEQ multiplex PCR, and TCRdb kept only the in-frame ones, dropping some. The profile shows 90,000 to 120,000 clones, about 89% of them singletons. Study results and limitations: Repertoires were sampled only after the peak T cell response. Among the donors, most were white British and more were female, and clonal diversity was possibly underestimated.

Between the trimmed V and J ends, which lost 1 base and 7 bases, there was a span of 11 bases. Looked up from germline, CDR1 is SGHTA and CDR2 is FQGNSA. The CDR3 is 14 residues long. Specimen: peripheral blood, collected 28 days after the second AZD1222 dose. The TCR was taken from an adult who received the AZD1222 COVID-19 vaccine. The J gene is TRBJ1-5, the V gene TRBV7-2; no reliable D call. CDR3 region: CASSLVGGNQPQHF. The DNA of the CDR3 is TGTGCCAGCAGCTTAGTGGGCGGAAACCAGCCCCAGCATTTT.